Presented here are 27 T cell receptor beta chains from one specimen sequenced in a study of CD8+ T cells in alopecia areata. RNA extraction was followed by reverse transcription into cDNA, which acted as the sequencing template. Repertoires were generated with immunoSEQ multiplex PCR, while TCRdb's copy carries only in-frame clones and drops some. Seen here are around 180,000 clones, roughly 60% observed once, and the top ten hold approximately 0.97%. Treatment specified: oral pan-JAK inhibitor, 5-10 mg twice daily. Here the sequenced sample was CD4+ T cells sorted from blood, taken at week 24, from a patient treated with tofacitinib. These receptors all stem from a human donor with alopecia areata.

Comments on this clone: Other DNA sequences within the sample encode an identical CDR3. The chain recombines TRBV27 with TRBJ2-7, with D possibly being TRBD1 (5 bases). CDR3 length equals 14 residues. V lost 5 bases and J 0 bases, leaving 11 bases between the germline ends. Germline CDR1 MNHEY, CDR2 SMNVEV (reference sequence). Written as DNA, the CDR3 is TGTGCCAGCAGTATAAGACAGTCCTCCTACGAGCAGTACTTC. It translates to CASSIRQSSYEQYF.

J is TRBJ1-1 and V is TRBV2; D is unclear. The V end lost 4 bases, the J end lost 1 base, and 1 base lay between the germline ends. The CDR3 extends over 11 amino acids. The V gene's germline CDR1 is SNHLY and CDR2 FYNNEI. The CDR3 coding sequence is TGTGCCAGCAGTGCGAACACTGAAGCTTTCTTT. It is translated as CASSANTEAFF.

In this sample, this clone turned up once. This CDR3 reads CASSETQGWSPLHF. The CDR3 bases are TGTGCCAGCAGTGAAACACAGGGCTGGTCACCCCTCCACTTT. V and J are TRBV25-1 and TRBJ1-6; the D gene is possibly TRBD1 (6 bases). Looked up from germline, CDR1 is MGHDK and CDR2 is SYGVNS. This CDR3 has 14 residues. V lost 2 bases and J 10 bases, leaving 12 bases between the germline ends.

The V and J genes are TRBV4-3 and TRBJ2-3; 7 bases fit TRBD2. The CDR3 length is 16 residues. Per germline, CDR1 LGHNA and CDR2 YSLEER. The V segment lost 2 bases and the J segment 6 bases; nucleotides outside the gene matches: 11. CDR3 coding DNA: TGCGCCAGCAGCCAACTTCCGGGCCCCGGGGGGGATACGCAGTATTTT. Protein sequence: CASSQLPGPGGDTQYF.

The J gene is TRBJ2-2, the V gene TRBV6-5; 8 bases map to TRBD2. With 8 bases clipped from V and 7 bases from J, the junction kept 9 bases outside the gene matches. This CDR3 has 14 amino acids. Germline CDR1 reads MNHEY; CDR2 reads SVGAGI. The CDR3 region has the DNA TGTGCCAGCCGCTTCGGACTAGCAGGCGGGGAGCTGTTTTTT. The encoded protein is CASRFGLAGGELFF.

The sample holds a few counts of this clone. The chain is built from TRBV5-1 and TRBJ1-1; a weak D match, TRBD1 (5 bases). Looked up from germline, CDR1 is SGHRS and CDR2 is YFSETQ. The CDR3 extends over 14 amino acids. V gave up 7 bases and J gave up 2 bases, with 15 bases separating them. The CDR3 nucleotides are TGCGCCAGCTTCCGGGACTCCTCAAACACTGAAGCTTTCTTT. Its protein is CASFRDSSNTEAFF.

The genes are TRBV29-1 and TRBJ1-2; D is unresolved. V lost 2 bases, J lost 4 bases, and 8 bases lay in between. The germline V gene has CDR1 SQVTM and CDR2 ANQGSEA. The CDR3 has 12 amino acids. The CDR3 spells CSVENWGYGYTF. The DNA of the CDR3 is TGCAGCGTTGAAAACTGGGGCTATGGCTACACCTTC.

The sample holds one count of this clone. The genes are TRBV29-1 and TRBJ1-2; D ambiguous. V dropped 5 bases and J dropped 4 bases, with 8 bases sitting between them. Germline loops: CDR1 SQVTM, CDR2 ANQGSEA. This CDR3 comprises 11 residues. The CDR3 loop reads CSVMESYGYTF. CDR3 coding DNA: TGCAGCGTTATGGAGAGCTATGGCTACACCTTC. Complete variable domain (other parts from reference TRBV29-1 and TRBJ1-2): SAVISQKPSRDICQRGTSLTIQCQVDSQVTMMFWYRQQPGQSLTLIATANQGSEATYESGFVIDKFPISRPNLTFSTLTVSNMSPEDSSIYLCSVMESYGYTFGSGTRLTVV.

The chain uses TRBV25-1 and TRBJ1-6; perhaps TRBD1 as D (6 bases). This CDR3 comprises 14 residues. Germline CDR1 reads MGHDK; CDR2 reads SYGVNS. V lost 6 bases to trimming and J lost 5 bases, with 11 bases between them. Written as DNA, the CDR3 is TGTGCCAGCAGCCTCAGGGGAAATAATTCACCCCTCCACTTT. This gives the protein CASSLRGNNSPLHF. The full variable domain, completed using reference TRBV25-1 and TRBJ1-6, is EADIYQTPRYLVIGTGKKITLECSQTMGHDKMYWYQQDPGMELHLIHYSYGVNSTEKGDLSSESTVSRIRTEHFPLTLESARPSHTSQYLCASSLRGNNSPLHFGNGTRLTVT.

There are many counts of this clone. V usage is TRBV5-6 and J usage is TRBJ1-5, with TRBD1 matching over 8 bases. CDR3 size: 17 residues. V lost 3 bases to trimming and J lost 2 bases; unmatched junction nucleotides: 10. Germline-derived CDR1 and CDR2 are SGHDT and YYEEEE. As DNA, the CDR3 is TGTGCCAGCAGCTCTTCAGGGGGCAGAGGGCGCAATCAGCCCCAGCATTTT. This gives the protein CASSSSGGRGRNQPQHF.

The rearrangement links TRBV27 to TRBJ1-1; TRBD1 is a possible D gene (5 bases). Deletions cut 6 bases from V and 4 bases from J, with 15 bases between. The germline V gene encodes CDR1 MNHEY and CDR2 SMNVEV (reference sequence). The CDR3 sequence is 14 residues long. CDR3 DNA: TGTGCCAGCAGATCCGGGGGTGGGAGCACTGAAGCTTTCTTT. Its translation is CASRSGGGSTEAFF.

V usage is TRBV5-1 and J usage is TRBJ2-1, with 9 nucleotides matching TRBD2. Trimming at V came to 5 bases and at J to 1 base, leaving 4 bases not matched to a gene. The CDR3 is 15 amino acids. Germline-derived CDR1 and CDR2 are SGHRS and YFSETQ. The CDR3 DNA reads as TGCGCCAGCAGTCTTAGCGGGGGATCCTACAATGAGCAGTTCTTC. Protein sequence: CASSLSGGSYNEQFF.

The gene calls are TRBV10-3 and TRBJ2-7; no clear D gene. Trimming left V 0 bases short and J 3 bases short, with 9 bases between. The CDR3 totals 14 residues. CDR1 is ENHRY and CDR2 is SYGVKD in the germline V gene. The CDR3 DNA reads TGTGCCATCAGTGAGTCTAATAGTCGCTACGAGCAGTACTTC. Amino acid sequence: CAISESNSRYEQYF.

In its sample, this clone was seen a few times. The chain has TRBV10-3 and TRBJ2-7; D is perhaps TRBD2 (6 bases). The CDR3 is 15 amino acids. The germline gives CDR1 ENHRY, CDR2 SYGVKD. V was shortened by 8 bases and J by 2 bases, with 19 bases between the two germline ends. As DNA, the CDR3 is TGTGCCATCGGCGGGGACCGCGGTTTTACCTACGAGCAGTACTTC. Translating it yields CAIGGDRGFTYEQYF.

The V call is TRBV29-1, the J call TRBJ1-1, with unresolved D. The CDR3 is 14 residues long. Germline CDR1 is SQVTM and CDR2 is ANQGSEA. V dropped 4 bases and J dropped 9 bases, with 21 bases sitting between them. The CDR3 DNA reads as TGCAGCGTTGTTGGTCAGTCCTGGACCCGTCAAGCTTTCTTT. It codes for CSVVGQSWTRQAFF.

V usage is TRBV19 and J usage is TRBJ1-4; 9 bases are a match to TRBD1. Per germline, CDR1 LNHDA and CDR2 SQIVND (reference sequence). V lost 4 bases, J lost 2 bases, and 2 bases stayed unmatched. The CDR3 is 15 residues long. The CDR3 sequence: CASSTGTGTNEKLFF. CDR3 nucleotide sequence: TGTGCCAGTAGTACTGGGACAGGGACTAATGAAAAACTGTTTTTT. The full variable domain, completed using reference TRBV19 and TRBJ1-4, is DGGITQSPKYLFRKEGQNVTLSCEQNLNHDAMYWYRQDPGQGLRLIYYSQIVNDFQKGDIAEGYSVSREKKESFPLTVTSAQKNPTAFYLCASSTGTGTNEKLFFGSGTQLSVL.

The chain has TRBV15 and TRBJ2-5; TRBD2 aligns across 13 bases. V lost 6 bases and J lost 0; bases outside the gene matches: 4. CDR3 length equals 16 residues. Germline V CDR1 and CDR2: LNHNV, YYDKDF (reference sequence). The CDR3 is CATRVGTSGDQETQYF. CDR3 DNA sequence: TGTGCCACCAGAGTAGGGACTAGCGGGGACCAAGAGACCCAGTACTTC.

The CDR3 region is CASSQDRDQPQHF. DNA of the CDR3: TGTGCCAGCAGCCAAGACAGGGATCAGCCCCAGCATTTT. The rearrangement uses TRBV6-5 and TRBJ1-5; TRBD1 agrees at 7 bases. This CDR3 is built from 13 residues. Trimming removed 6 bases from V and 5 bases from J; junction bases left unmatched: 4. Germline V gene sequence: CDR1 MNHEY, CDR2 SVGAGI.

This chain links TRBV5-6 with TRBJ2-7; 7 bases agree with TRBD1. Germline V gene lookup returns CDR1 SGHDT and CDR2 YYEEEE. The CDR3 sequence is 16 residues long. V trimming: 0 bases; J trimming: 4 bases; junction bases outside the gene matches: 10. The CDR3 loop is CASSLGMTGIGYEQYF. The CDR3 DNA sequence: TGTGCCAGCAGCTTGGGGATGACAGGGATTGGATACGAGCAGTACTTC. The whole variable domain, remainder taken from reference TRBV5-6 and TRBJ2-7, is DAGVTQSPTHLIKTRGQQVTLRCSPKSGHDTVSWYQQALGQGPQFIFQYYEEEERQRGNFPDRFSGHQFPNYSSELNVNALLLGDSALYLCASSLGMTGIGYEQYFGPGTRLTVT.

CDR3 bases: TGCGCACAAGAGACCCAGTACTTC. Translated: CAQETQYF. The genes are TRBV4-3 and TRBJ2-5; D call uncertain. Germline lookup yields CDR1 LGHNA and CDR2 YSLEER. The CDR3 has 8 residues.

The chain joins TRBV10-3 to TRBJ2-3, with D uncertain. V was trimmed by 8 bases and J by 5 bases, leaving 14 bases between them. CDR1 is ENHRY and CDR2 is SYGVKD in the germline V gene. The CDR3 consists of 13 residues. CDR3 residues: CAISNPPGDTQYF. As DNA, the CDR3 is TGTGCCATCTCAAACCCCCCCGGAGATACGCAGTATTTT.

This clone turned up a few times. The chain links TRBV29-1 to TRBJ1-2; no reliable D call. Germline V gene sequence: CDR1 SQVTM, CDR2 ANQGSEA. CDR3 length equals 17 residues. Trimming shortened V by 3 bases and J by 2 bases, and 22 bases separated the two germline ends. The chain's CDR3 is CSVEEVVVGRRNYGYTF. The CDR3 coding sequence is TGCAGCGTTGAGGAGGTAGTGGTCGGTCGAAGAAACTATGGCTACACCTTC.

This sequence joins TRBV18 and TRBJ2-3; D remains unclear. Germline loops: CDR1 KGHSH, CDR2 LQKENI. This CDR3 contains 17 residues. V lost 0 bases to trimming and J lost 2 bases, with 15 bases between them. The CDR3 nucleotides read TGTGCCAGCTCACCACCCTGGAAGGGATTTTCCACAGATACGCAGTATTTT. It specifies CASSPPWKGFSTDTQYF.

The CDR3 is CASSETYTYEQYF. The CDR3 bases are TGTGCCAGCAGTGAAACCTATACCTACGAGCAGTACTTC. V gene TRBV2 combines with J gene TRBJ2-7; D call uncertain. This CDR3 region has 13 residues. Germline assignment: CDR1 SNHLY and CDR2 FYNNEI. The germline V and J ends were trimmed by 2 bases and 2 bases, with 7 bases remaining between them.

This clone was recorded many times. The chain is built from TRBV9 and TRBJ2-1; D perhaps matches TRBD2 (6 bases). The CDR3 covers 17 residues. V was shortened by 1 base and J by 0 bases, with 14 bases between the two germline ends. In germline, CDR1 is SGDLS, CDR2 YYNGEE. The CDR3 sequence is CASSVTVGSRSYNEQFF. The CDR3 DNA reads TGTGCCAGCAGCGTAACTGTCGGGAGTCGCTCCTACAATGAGCAGTTCTTC.

This clone was seen once. This chain joins TRBV4-3 and TRBJ1-1, with 8 bases aligning to TRBD1. This CDR3 region has 15 residues. Germline V gene lookup returns CDR1 LGHNA and CDR2 YSLEER. The trim removed 1 base at V and 4 bases at J, leaving 5 bases unmatched. The CDR3 region is CASSQGVDRGTEAFF. The CDR3 DNA follows: TGCGCCAGCAGCCAAGGGGTTGACAGGGGCACTGAAGCTTTCTTT.

This clone has just a few counts. The gene calls are TRBV5-1 and TRBJ2-1; 10 bases are a match to TRBD1. CDR1 SGHRS and CDR2 YFSETQ come from the germline V gene. J was trimmed by 1 base and V by 4 bases; bases with no gene match: 8. This CDR3 has 17 amino acids. The CDR3 sequence: CASSPQGQGGSYNEQFF. DNA of the CDR3: TGCGCCAGCAGCCCACAAGGACAGGGGGGGTCCTACAATGAGCAGTTCTTC.